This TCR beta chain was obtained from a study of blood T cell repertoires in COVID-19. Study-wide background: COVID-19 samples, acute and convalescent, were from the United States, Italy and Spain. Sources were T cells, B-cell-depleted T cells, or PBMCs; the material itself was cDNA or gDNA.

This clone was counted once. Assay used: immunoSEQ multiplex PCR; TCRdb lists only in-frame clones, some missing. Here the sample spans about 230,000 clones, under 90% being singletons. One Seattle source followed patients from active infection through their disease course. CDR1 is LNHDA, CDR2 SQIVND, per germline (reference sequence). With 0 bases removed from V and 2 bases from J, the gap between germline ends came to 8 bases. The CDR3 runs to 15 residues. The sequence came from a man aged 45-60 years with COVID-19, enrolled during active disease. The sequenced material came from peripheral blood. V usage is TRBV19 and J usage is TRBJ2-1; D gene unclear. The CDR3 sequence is CASSIDSAAYNEQFF. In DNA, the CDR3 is TGTGCCAGTAGTATAGACAGCGCAGCCTACAATGAGCAGTTCTTC.